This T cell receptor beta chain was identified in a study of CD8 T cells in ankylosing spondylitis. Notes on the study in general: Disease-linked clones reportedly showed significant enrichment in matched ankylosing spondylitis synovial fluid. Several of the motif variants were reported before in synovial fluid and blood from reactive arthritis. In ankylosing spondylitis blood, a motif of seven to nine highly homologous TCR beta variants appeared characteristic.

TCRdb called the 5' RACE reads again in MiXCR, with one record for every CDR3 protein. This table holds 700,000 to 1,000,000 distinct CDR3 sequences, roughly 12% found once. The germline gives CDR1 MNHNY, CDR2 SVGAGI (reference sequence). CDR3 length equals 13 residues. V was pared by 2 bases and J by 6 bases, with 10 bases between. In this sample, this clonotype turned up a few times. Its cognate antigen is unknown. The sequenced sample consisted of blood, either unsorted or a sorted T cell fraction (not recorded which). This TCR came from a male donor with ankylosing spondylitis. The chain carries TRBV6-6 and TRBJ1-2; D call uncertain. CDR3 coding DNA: TGTGCCAGCAGTTACCCCGGCTGGGATGGCTACACCTTC. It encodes CASSYPGWDGYTF.